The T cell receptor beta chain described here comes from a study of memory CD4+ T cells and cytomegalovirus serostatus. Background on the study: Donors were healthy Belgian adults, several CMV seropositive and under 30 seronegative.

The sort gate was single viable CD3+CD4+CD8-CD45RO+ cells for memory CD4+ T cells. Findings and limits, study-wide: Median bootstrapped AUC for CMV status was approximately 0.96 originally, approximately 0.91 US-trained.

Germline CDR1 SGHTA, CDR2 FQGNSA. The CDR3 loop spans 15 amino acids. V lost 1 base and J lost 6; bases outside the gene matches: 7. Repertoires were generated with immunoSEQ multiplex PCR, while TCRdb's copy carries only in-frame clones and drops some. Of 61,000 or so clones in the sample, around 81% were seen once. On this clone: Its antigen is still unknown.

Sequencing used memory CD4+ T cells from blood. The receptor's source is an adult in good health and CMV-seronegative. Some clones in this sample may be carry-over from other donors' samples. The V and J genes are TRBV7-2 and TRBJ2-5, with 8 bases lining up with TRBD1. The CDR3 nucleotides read TGTGCCAGCAGCTTAGGAGGACAGGGTAAGAAGACCCAGTACTTC. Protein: CASSLGGQGKKTQYF.